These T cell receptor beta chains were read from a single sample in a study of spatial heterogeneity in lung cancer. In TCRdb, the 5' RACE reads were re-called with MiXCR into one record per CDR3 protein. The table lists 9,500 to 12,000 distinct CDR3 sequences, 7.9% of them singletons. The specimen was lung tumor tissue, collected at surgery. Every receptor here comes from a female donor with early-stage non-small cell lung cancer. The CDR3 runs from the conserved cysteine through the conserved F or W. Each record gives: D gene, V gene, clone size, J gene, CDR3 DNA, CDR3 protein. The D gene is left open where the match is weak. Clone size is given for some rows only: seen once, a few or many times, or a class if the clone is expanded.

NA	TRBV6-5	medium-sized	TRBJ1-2	TGTGCCAGCAGGTCACAAGAAGTCTATGGCTACACCTTC	CASRSQEVYGYTF
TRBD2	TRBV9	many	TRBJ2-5	TGTGCCAGCAGCGTAGGGATAGCGGGGGGGCAAGAGACCCAGTACTTC	CASSVGIAGGQETQYF
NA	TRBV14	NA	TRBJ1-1	TGTGCCAGCAGCCAATGGGATTCTTCAACTGAAGCTTTCTTT	CASSQWDSSTEAFF
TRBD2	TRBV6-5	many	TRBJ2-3	TGTGCCAGCAGTCCCGGGACTAGCGGGGATACGCAGTATTTT	CASSPGTSGDTQYF
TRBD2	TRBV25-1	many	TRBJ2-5	TGTGCCAGCCAAAGCGGGGGGGCCCCCCAAGAGACCCAGTACTTC	CASQSGGAPQETQYF
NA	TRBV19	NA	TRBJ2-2	TGTGCCAGTTCCGAACTCTGGACCGGGGAGCTGTTTTTT	CASSELWTGELFF
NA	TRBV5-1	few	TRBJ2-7	TGCGCCAGCAGCCTCGGGGACGCGAAACCCTACGAGCAGTACTTC	CASSLGDAKPYEQYF
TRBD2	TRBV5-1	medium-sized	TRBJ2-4	TGCGCCAGCAGCTTGGCACTAGCGGAAAACATTCAGTACTTC	CASSLALAENIQYF
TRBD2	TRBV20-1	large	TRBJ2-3	TGCAGTGCTTCTCTGACTAGCGGGGGAGGGAATACGCAGTATTTT	CSASLTSGGGNTQYF
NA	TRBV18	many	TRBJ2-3	TGTGCCAGCTCACCAAGGACCGAACTCACAGATACGCAGTATTTT	CASSPRTELTDTQYF
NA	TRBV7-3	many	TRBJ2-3	TGTGCCAGCAGCTTAGGACTCTCCCACACAGATACGCAGTATTTT	CASSLGLSHTDTQYF
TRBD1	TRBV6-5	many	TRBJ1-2	TGTGCCAGCAGCCCCGGTGGAGGGGGCGCCTATGGCTACACCTTC	CASSPGGGGAYGYTF
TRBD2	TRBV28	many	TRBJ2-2	TGTGCCAGCAGTTTAGGCGGGGGGGCGAACACCGGGGAGCTGTTTTTT	CASSLGGGANTGELFF
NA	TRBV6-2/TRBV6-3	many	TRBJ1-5	TGTGCCAGCAGTTACGTTTCGGGGTGGGGTCAGCCCCAGCATTTT	CASSYVSGWGQPQHF
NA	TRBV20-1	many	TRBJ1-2	TGCAGTGCTAGAGATCACAGTGGGGTTGATGGCTACACCTTC	CSARDHSGVDGYTF
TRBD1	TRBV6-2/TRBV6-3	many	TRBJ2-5	TGTGCCAGCACCAAATCCGGGACAGGAAAGACCCAGTACTTC	CASTKSGTGKTQYF
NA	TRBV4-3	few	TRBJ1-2	TGCGCCAGCAGCCAAGACAGGGACTATGGCTACACCTTC	CASSQDRDYGYTF
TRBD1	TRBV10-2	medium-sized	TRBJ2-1	TGCGCCAGCAGTGAGTCGTCCGGGACAGGGTATGAGCAGTTCTTC	CASSESSGTGYEQFF
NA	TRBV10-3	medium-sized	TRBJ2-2	TGTGCCATCAGTCGGGGGGCTGACGGGGAGCTGTTTTTT	CAISRGADGELFF
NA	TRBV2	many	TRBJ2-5	TGTGCCAGCAGTGACAGTCTCAAAGAGACCCAGTACTTC	CASSDSLKETQYF
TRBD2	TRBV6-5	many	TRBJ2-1	TGTGCCACTACATCTAGCGGGGGAACCTACAATGAGCAGTTCTTC	CATTSSGGTYNEQFF
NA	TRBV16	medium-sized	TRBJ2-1	TGTGCCAGCAGCCCGTCCCCAACCTCGGGGGTGGGTGAGCAGTTCTTC	CASSPSPTSGVGEQFF
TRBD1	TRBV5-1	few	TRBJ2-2	TGCGCCAGCAGCTGGACGGGACAGGGTCAGACCGGGGAGCTGTTTTTT	CASSWTGQGQTGELFF
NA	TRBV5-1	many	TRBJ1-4	TGCGCCAGCAGCTTGGAGTTCAGAGAGAATGAAAAACTGTTTTTT	CASSLEFRENEKLFF
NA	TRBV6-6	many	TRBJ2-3	TGTGCCAGCGGGAACGCGGACAGCACAGATACGCAGTATTTT	CASGNADSTDTQYF
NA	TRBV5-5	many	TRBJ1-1	TGTGCCAGCAGCTTTCGGGGGACTGAAGCTTTCTTT	CASSFRGTEAFF
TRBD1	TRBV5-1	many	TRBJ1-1	TGCGCCAGCAGCTTCGGGGACAGGGGAAACACTGAAGCTTTCTTT	CASSFGDRGNTEAFF
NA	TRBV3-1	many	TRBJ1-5	TGTGCCAGCAGCCTATTGGGTCAGCCCCAGCATTTT	CASSLLGQPQHF
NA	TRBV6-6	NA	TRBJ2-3	TGTGCCAGCACCTCGTTCGAGGCGGAAGGCACAGATACGCAGTATTTT	CASTSFEAEGTDTQYF
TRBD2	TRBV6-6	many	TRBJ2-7	TGTGCCAGCAGGCCTAGCGGGGGGACCTACGAGCAGTACTTC	CASRPSGGTYEQYF
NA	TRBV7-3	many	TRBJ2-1	TGTGCCAGCAGCTCATCCGGGGTCAATGAGCAGTTCTTC	CASSSSGVNEQFF
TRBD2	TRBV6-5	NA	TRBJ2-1	TGTGCCAGCTGGGAAGGGCCGAACCGGCGGGGGAATGAGCAGTTCTTC	CASWEGPNRRGNEQFF
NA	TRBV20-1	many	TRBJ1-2	TGCAGTGCTAGAACCAGCTATGGCTACACCTTC	CSARTSYGYTF
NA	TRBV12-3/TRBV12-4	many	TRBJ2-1	TGTGCCAGCAGTTTAGCCCGGGGCGTCCCTTACAATGAGCAGTTCTTC	CASSLARGVPYNEQFF
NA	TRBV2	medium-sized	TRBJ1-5	TGTGCCAGCAGTGAAGCGCTTCAGGGGATTCAGCCCCAGCATTTT	CASSEALQGIQPQHF
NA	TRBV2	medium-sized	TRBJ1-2	TGTGCCAGCAGCCTCCTAGCCCTCCATGGCTACACCTTC	CASSLLALHGYTF
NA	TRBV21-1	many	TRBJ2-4	TGTGCCAGCAGCAAAGAGGGATACAACATTCAGTACTTC	CASSKEGYNIQYF
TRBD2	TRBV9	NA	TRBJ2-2	TGTGCCAGCACCGAGAGGACTAGCGAGTACACCGGGGAGCTGTTTTTT	CASTERTSEYTGELFF
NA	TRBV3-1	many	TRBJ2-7	TGTGCCAGCAGCCCCGGTTTGGCCCCCTACGAGCAGTACTTC	CASSPGLAPYEQYF
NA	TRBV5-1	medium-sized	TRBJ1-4	TGCGCCAGCAGCGGGACCGGGACGGGGGGTGAAAAACTGTTTTTT	CASSGTGTGGEKLFF
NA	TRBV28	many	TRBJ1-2	TGTGCCAGCAGAGGGGGAGGGGGAAAAGACACCTTC	CASRGGGGKDTF